The present T cell receptor beta chain was sequenced within a study of cytomegalovirus exposure and HLA in healthy donors. This CDR3 comprises 17 residues. V was pared by 7 bases and J by 4 bases, with 25 bases between. The germline CDR1 and CDR2 sequences are MDHEN and SYDVKM. PCR employed 60 Vbeta and 13 Jbeta primers. The method was immunoSEQ multiplex PCR; TCRdb's version includes in-frame clones alone and lacks a portion of them. The data show about 170,000 clones, with approximately 80% seen just once and 0.77% held by the top ten. Sequencing was performed on PBMCs. The clonotype comes from a woman aged 18-29 years in good health and CMV-seronegative. The chain has TRBV28 and TRBJ1-2; tentative D call: TRBD1 (6 bases). CDR3: CASTPTGGSSFGYGYTF. CDR3 nucleotide sequence: TGTGCCAGCACTCCCACGGGGGGCTCCTCTTTTGGCTATGGCTACACCTTC.